What follows is one TCR beta chain and its context. What it binds is unknown. This sample's time point: newly diagnosed GD, antithyroid drugs for less than 3 months. From RNA extracted from PBMCs, the TCR library was made. Roughly 9 milliliters of peripheral blood were taken and placed in EDTA tubes. The data belong to a study of regulatory T cells in long-lasting Graves disease. Study results and limitations: Shared public clonotypes totalled 2,741 in persistent patients, compared with around 930 in new patients. Accuracy might have suffered from few samples.

Trimming took 5 bases from V and 6 from J, leaving 24 bases between them. The CDR3 has 17 amino acids. Germline loops: CDR1 PRHDT, CDR2 FYEKMQ (reference sequence). Construction of TCR beta libraries relied on iRepertoire HTBI primers and on Arm-PCR targeting CDR3 regions. TCRdb redid the calling of the multiplex PCR reads with MiXCR, one entry per CDR3 protein. The repertoire holds 350,000 to 550,000 distinct CDR3 sequences, with around 14% as singletons. These data also featured in a second study, about T cells in Graves' hyperthyroidism and ophthalmopathy.

Specimen: peripheral blood mononuclear cells (PBMCs), collected at new diagnosis, from a patient treated with antithyroid drugs. This chain uses TRBV13 with TRBJ2-3, with a weak D call TRBD2 (7 bases). The receptor was isolated from a woman aged 25-40 years with Graves disease. DNA of the CDR3: TGTGCCAGCAGCCTCGTTGGAGAAAGAGGGGGGGCCGATACGCAGTATTTT. Encoded protein: CASSLVGERGGADTQYF.